Following are 3 T cell receptor beta chains from one sample sequenced in a study of shared clonotypes between healthy human individuals. Here immunoSEQ multiplex PCR was the method, and the copy in TCRdb shows in-frame clones only, minus some. The data hold approximately 640,000 clones, with roughly 88% observed a single time. Sequencing was carried out using memory CD8+ T cells from PBMCs. The subset was: CD45RO+ cells pooled with CCR7-negative TemRA cells. Source of these receptors: a man aged 18 to 35 in good health. Some clones in this sample may be carry-over from other donors' samples.

The rearrangement joins TRBV5-1 to TRBJ2-2; TRBD1 aligns across 8 bases. The trim removed 3 bases at V and 1 base at J, leaving 5 bases unmatched. Germline values: CDR1 SGHRS, CDR2 YFSETQ. This CDR3 region has 16 residues. CDR3 residues: CASSYSTGGNTGELFF. CDR3 DNA sequence: TGCGCCAGCAGCTATTCAACAGGGGGGAACACCGGGGAGCTGTTTTTT.

V and J are TRBV27 and TRBJ1-2; 7 nucleotides line up with TRBD1. Germline V lookup: CDR1 MNHEY, CDR2 SMNVEV (reference sequence). V gave up 3 bases and J gave up 5 bases; unmatched junction bases: 6. CDR3 length equals 14 residues. The CDR3 DNA sequence: TGTGCCAGCAGTTTGGGCGGGACAGCTTATGGCTACACCTTC. This sequence encodes CASSLGGTAYGYTF.

The chain joins TRBV28 to TRBJ1-2; D gene unclear. V lost 4 bases and J lost 8, with 11 bases in between. The length of the CDR3 is 12 residues. Germline CDR1 reads MDHEN; CDR2 reads SYDVKM. CDR3 bases: TGTGCCAGCAGTTCCGAGGGATACGGCTACACCTTC. Amino acids: CASSSEGYGYTF.